Given below is one T cell receptor (beta chain) in context. The record originates from a study of T cell changes during pregnancy in multiple sclerosis. TCRdb keeps only in-frame clones here, not all; method: immunoSEQ multiplex PCR. The data show approximately 65,000 clones, roughly 89% seen once. J gave up 6 bases and V 5 bases, and 5 bases lay outside the gene matches. Germline CDR1 SEHNR, CDR2 FQNEAQ (reference sequence). The CDR3 is made up of 14 amino acids. This clonotype was sampled from a female donor in good health, enrolled as a control in a pregnancy study. The specimen was peripheral blood, collected in the third trimester of pregnancy. V usage is TRBV7-9 and J usage is TRBJ2-7, with 12 bases fitting TRBD1. CDR3 DNA sequence: TGTGCCAGCAGCCCCGGGACAGGGGGCCTCGAGCAGTACTTC. Translating gives CASSPGTGGLEQYF.